The TCR beta chain described here comes from a study of low-dose radiotherapy and immunotherapy resistance in tumors. Looking at the study overall: Administration of intravenous cyclophosphamide at 200 mg/m2 took place every two weeks, one day before radiation and immunotherapy.

This clonotype was seen many times. Priming of first-strand cDNA relied on TRAV- and TRBV-specific primers (covering alpha and beta chains). The TCRs were subjected to amplification over approximately 20 PCR cycles employing a constant-region primer in conjunction with a V-primer adapter. TCRdb re-analysed the reads in MiXCR, keeping a single row per CDR3 protein. Here the sample spans approximately 100,000 distinct CDR3 sequences, about 20% being singletons. Documented time point: after trial treatment. Treatment given: LDRT plus nivolumab, ipilimumab, low-dose cyclophosphamide and aspirin (RACIN trial). Germline CDR1 reads GTSNPN; CDR2 reads SVGIG (reference sequence). This CDR3 region has 13 residues. V was cut by 5 bases and J by 8 bases, with 18 bases left in between.

The sample in question was PBMCs, obtained after low-dose radiotherapy plus immunotherapy. This clonotype was sampled from a male donor with prostate cancer. This chain links TRBV30 with TRBJ1-1, with D perhaps matching TRBD1 (6 bases). The CDR3, as DNA: TGTGCCTGGGGCAGGGGCGGGGGGCCCGAAGCTTTCTTT. The encoded protein is CAWGRGGGPEAFF.